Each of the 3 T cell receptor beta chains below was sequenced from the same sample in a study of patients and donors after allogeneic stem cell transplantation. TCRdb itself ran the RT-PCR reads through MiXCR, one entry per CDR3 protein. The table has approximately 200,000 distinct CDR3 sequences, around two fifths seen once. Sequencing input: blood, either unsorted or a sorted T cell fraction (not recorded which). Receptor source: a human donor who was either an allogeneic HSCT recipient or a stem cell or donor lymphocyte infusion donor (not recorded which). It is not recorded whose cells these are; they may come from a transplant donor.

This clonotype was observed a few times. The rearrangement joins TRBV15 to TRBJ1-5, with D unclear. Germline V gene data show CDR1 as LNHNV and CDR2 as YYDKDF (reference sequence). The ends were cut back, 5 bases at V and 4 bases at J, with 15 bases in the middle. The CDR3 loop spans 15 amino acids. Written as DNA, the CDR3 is TGTGCCACCAGCCGGAGCCCCGGCCTTAATCAGCCCCAGCATTTT. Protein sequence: CATSRSPGLNQPQHF.

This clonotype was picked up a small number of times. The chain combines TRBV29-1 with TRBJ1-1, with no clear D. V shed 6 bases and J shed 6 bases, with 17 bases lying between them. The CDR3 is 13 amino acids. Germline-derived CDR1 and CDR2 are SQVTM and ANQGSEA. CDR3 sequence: CSVETSLAAEAFF. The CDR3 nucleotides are TGCAGCGTCGAGACCTCGCTTGCCGCTGAAGCTTTCTTT.

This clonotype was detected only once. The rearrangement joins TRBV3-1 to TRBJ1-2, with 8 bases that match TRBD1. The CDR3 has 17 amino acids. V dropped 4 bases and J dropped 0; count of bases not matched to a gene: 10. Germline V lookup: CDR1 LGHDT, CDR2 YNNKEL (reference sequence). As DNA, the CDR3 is TGTGCCAGCAGCCTCAGGGACAGGCTACGAGCTAACTATGGCTACACCTTC. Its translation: CASSLRDRLRANYGYTF.